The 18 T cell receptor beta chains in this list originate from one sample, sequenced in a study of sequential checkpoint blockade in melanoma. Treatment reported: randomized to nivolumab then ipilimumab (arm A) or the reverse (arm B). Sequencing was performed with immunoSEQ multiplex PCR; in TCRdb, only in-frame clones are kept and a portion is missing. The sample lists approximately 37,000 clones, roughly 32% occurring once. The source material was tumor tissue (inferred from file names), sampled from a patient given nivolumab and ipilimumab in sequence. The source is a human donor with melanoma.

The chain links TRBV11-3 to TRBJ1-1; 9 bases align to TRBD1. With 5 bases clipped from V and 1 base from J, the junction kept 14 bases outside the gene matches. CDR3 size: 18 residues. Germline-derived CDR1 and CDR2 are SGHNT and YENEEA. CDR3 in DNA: TGTGCCAGCAGCCGAAATACAGGGGGCGCGGATGGGAACACTGAAGCTTTCTTT. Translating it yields CASSRNTGGADGNTEAFF.

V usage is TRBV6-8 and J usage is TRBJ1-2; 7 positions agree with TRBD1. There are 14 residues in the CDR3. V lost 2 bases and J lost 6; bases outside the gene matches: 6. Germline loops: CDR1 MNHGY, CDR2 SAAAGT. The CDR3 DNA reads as TGTGCCAGCAGTTACCGACAGGGTATCCATGGCTACACCTTC. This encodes CASSYRQGIHGYTF.

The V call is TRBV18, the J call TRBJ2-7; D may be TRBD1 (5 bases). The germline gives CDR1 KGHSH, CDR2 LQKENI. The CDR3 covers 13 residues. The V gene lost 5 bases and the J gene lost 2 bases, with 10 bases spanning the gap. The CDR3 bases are TGTGCCAGCTCAGAGACAGTCACCTACGAGCAGTACTTC. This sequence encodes CASSETVTYEQYF.

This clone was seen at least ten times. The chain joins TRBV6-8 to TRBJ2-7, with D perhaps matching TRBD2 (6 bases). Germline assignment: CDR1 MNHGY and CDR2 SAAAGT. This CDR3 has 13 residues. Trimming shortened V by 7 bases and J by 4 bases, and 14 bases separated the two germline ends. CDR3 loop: CASTSWGVYEQYF. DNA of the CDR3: TGTGCCAGCACTTCTTGGGGGGTATACGAGCAGTACTTC.

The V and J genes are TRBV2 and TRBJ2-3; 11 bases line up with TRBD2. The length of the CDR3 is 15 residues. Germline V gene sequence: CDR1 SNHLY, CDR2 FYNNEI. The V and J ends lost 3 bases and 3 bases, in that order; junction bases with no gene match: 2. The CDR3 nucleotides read TGTGCCAGCAGTGAGGTAGCGGGGGGGACAGATACGCAGTATTTT. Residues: CASSEVAGGTDTQYF.

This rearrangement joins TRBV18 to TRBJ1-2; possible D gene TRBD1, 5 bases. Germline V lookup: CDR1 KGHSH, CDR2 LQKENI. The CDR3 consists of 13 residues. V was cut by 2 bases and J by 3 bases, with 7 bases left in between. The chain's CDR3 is CASSPSGDYGYTF. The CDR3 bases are TGTGCCAGCTCACCATCGGGGGACTATGGCTACACCTTC.

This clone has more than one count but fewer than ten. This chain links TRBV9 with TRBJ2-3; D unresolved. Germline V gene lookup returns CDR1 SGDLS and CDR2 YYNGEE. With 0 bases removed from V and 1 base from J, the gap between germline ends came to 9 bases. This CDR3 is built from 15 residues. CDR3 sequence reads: CASSVAGDGTDTQYF. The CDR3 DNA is TGTGCCAGCAGCGTAGCTGGTGATGGCACAGATACGCAGTATTTT. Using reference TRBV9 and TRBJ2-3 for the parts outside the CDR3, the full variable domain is DSGVTQTPKHLITATGQRVTLRCSPRSGDLSVYWYQQSLDQGLQFLIQYYNGEERAKGNILERFSAQQFPDLHSELNLSSLELGDSALYFCASSVAGDGTDTQYFGPGTRLTVL.

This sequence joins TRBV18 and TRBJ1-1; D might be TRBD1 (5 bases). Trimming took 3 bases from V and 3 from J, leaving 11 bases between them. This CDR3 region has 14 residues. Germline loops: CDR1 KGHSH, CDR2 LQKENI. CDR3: CASSPYTGDTEAFF. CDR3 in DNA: TGTGCCAGCTCACCCTATACGGGGGACACTGAAGCTTTCTTT.

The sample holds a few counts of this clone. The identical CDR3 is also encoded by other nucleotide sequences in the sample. CDR3 protein: CASSLGLAGDTQYF. The CDR3 DNA sequence: TGTGCCAGCAGCTTGGGACTAGCGGGAGACACGCAGTATTTT. The V call is TRBV11-3, the J call TRBJ2-3, with 14 bases fitting TRBD2. The CDR3 loop spans 14 amino acids. Germline V CDR1 and CDR2: SGHNT, YENEEA. V was clipped by 3 bases and J by 9 bases; unmatched bases: 2.

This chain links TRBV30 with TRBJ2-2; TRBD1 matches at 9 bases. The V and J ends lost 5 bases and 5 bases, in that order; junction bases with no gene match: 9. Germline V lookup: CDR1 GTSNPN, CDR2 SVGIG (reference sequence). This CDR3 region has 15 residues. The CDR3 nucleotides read TGTGCCTGGGGGCCACAGGGGGCAGGGACCGGGGAGCTGTTTTTT. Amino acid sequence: CAWGPQGAGTGELFF.

DNA of the CDR3: TGCAGCGTGGAGGGACTAGCGGTGCAAGAGACCCAGTACTTC. This codes for CSVEGLAVQETQYF. V is TRBV29-1 and J is TRBJ2-5, with TRBD2 identical over 11 bases. Germline V gene lookup returns CDR1 SQVTM and CDR2 ANQGSEA. Germline trimming cut 6 bases from V and 2 bases from J; bases unmatched to any gene: 5. The CDR3 covers 14 residues.

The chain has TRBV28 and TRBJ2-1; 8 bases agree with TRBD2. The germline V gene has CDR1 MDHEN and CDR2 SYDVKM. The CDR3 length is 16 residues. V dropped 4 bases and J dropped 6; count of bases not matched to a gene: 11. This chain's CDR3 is CASSSPGTSGINEQFF. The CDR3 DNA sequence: TGTGCCAGCAGTTCTCCCGGGACTAGTGGGATCAATGAGCAGTTCTTC.

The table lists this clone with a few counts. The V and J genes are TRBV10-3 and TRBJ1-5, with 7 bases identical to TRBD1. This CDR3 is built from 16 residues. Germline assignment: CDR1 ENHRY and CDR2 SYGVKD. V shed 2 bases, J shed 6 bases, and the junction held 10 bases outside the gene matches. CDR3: CAISEDREQGSQPQHF. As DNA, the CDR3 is TGTGCCATCAGTGAGGATAGAGAACAGGGGAGTCAGCCCCAGCATTTT.

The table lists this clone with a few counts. CDR3 nucleotides: TGCGCCAGCAGCTCCTCGACTATCACAGATACGCAGTATTTT. The encoded protein is CASSSSTITDTQYF. This chain uses TRBV23-1 with TRBJ2-3; a possible D gene is TRBD2 (5 bases). TRBV23-1 qualifies as an ORF whose function is uncertain. V lost 6 bases, J lost 2 bases, and 12 bases lay in between. This CDR3 comprises 14 residues.

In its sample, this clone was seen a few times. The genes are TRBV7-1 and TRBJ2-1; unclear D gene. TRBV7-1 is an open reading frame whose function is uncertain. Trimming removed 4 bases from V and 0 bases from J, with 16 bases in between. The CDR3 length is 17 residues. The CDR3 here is CASSLLATSSSYNEQFF. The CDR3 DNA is TGTGCCAGCAGCTTACTGGCCACCTCGAGCTCCTACAATGAGCAGTTCTTC.

The CDR3: CASSWDRQETQYF. CDR3 in DNA: TGTGCCAGCAGCTGGGACAGGCAAGAGACCCAGTACTTC. V usage is TRBV7-1 and J usage is TRBJ2-5; 8 bases match TRBD1. TRBV7-1 carries the ORF label, with uncertain function. This CDR3 comprises 13 residues. Trimming cost V 4 bases and J 2 bases; bases outside gene matches: 0.

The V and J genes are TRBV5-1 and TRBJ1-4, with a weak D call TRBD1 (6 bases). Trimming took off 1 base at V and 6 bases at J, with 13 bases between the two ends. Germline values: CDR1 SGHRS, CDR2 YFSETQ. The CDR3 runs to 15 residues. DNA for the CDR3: TGCGCCAGCAGCTTGTCTGGGAGGGGGGATGAAAAACTGTTTTTT. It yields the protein CASSLSGRGDEKLFF. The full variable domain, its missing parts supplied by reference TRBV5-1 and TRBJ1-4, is KAGVTQTPRYLIKTRGQQVTLSCSPISGHRSVSWYQQTPGQGLQFLFEYFSETQRNKGNFPGRFSGRQFSNSRSEMNVSTLELGDSALYLCASSLSGRGDEKLFFGSGTQLSVL.

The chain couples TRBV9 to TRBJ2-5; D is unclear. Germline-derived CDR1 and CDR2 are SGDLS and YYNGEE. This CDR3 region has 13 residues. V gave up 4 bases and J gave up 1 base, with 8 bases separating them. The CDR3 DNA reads TGTGCCAGCAGCTCCAGACTCCAAGAGACCCAGTACTTC. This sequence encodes CASSSRLQETQYF.